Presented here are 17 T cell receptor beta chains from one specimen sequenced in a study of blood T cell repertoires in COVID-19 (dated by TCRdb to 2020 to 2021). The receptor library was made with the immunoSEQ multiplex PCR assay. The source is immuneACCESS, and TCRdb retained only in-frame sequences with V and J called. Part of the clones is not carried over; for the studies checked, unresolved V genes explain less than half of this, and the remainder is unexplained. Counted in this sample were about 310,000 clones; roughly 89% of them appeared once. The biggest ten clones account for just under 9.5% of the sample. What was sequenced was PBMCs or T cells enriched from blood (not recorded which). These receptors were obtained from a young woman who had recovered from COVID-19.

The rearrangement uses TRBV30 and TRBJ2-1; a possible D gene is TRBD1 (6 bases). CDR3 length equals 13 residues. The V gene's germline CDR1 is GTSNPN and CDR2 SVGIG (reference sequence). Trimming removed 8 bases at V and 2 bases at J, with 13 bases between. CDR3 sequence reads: CARVGGPYNEQFF. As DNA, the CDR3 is TGTGCCCGGGTTGGGGGCCCCTACAATGAGCAGTTCTTC.

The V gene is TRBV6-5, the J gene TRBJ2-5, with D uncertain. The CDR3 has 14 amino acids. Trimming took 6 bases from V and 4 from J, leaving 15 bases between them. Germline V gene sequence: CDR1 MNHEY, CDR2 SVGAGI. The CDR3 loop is CASRPGPPGETQYF. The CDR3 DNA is TGTGCCAGCAGGCCAGGTCCTCCAGGAGAGACCCAGTACTTC.

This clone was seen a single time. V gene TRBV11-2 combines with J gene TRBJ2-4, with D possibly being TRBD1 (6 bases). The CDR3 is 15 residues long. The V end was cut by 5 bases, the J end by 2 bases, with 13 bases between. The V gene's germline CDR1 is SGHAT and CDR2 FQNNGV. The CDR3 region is CASSPRRGSKNIQYF. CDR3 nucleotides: TGTGCCAGCAGCCCCCGCAGGGGCTCCAAAAACATTCAGTACTTC.

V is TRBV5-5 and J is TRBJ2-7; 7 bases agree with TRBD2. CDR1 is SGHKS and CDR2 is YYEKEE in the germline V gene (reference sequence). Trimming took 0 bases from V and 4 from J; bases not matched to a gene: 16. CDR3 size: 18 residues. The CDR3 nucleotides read TGTGCCAGCAGCTTGGTTTCGGGGCTAATCCTAGCGGAATACGAGCAGTACTTC. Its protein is CASSLVSGLILAEYEQYF.

The CDR3 DNA reads TGTGCCACGCCGGGGAGGGACACTGAAGCTTTCTTT. Amino acid sequence: CATPGRDTEAFF. The V and J genes are TRBV6-5 and TRBJ1-1; D call uncertain. Germline CDR1 and CDR2: MNHEY and SVGAGI. The CDR3 consists of 12 residues. V shed 10 bases and J shed 3 bases, with 12 bases lying between them.

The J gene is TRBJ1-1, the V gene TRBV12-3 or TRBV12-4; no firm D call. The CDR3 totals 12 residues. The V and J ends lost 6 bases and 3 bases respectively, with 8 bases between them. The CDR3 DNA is TGTGCCAGCAGACTATCGGACACTGAAGCTTTCTTT. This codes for CASRLSDTEAFF.

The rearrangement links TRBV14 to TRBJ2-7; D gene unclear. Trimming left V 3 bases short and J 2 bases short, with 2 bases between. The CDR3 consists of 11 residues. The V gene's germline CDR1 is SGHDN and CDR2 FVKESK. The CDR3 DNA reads TGTGCCAGCAGCCACGCCTACGAGCAGTACTTC. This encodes CASSHAYEQYF.

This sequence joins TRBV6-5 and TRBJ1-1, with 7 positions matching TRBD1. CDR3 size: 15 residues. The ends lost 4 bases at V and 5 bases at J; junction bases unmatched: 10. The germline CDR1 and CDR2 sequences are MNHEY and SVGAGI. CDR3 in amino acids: CASSFLQGRGTEAFF. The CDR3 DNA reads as TGTGCCAGCAGTTTTCTACAGGGGCGTGGTACTGAAGCTTTCTTT.

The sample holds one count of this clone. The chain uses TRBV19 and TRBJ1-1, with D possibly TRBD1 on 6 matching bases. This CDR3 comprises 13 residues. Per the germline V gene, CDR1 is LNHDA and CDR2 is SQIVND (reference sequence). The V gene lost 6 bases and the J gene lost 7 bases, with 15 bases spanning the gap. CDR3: CASRLPGQIEAFF. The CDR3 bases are TGTGCCAGTAGACTACCCGGACAGATTGAAGCTTTCTTT. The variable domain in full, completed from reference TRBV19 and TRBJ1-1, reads DGGITQSPKYLFRKEGQNVTLSCEQNLNHDAMYWYRQDPGQGLRLIYYSQIVNDFQKGDIAEGYSVSREKKESFPLTVTSAQKNPTAFYLCASRLPGQIEAFFGQGTRLTVV.

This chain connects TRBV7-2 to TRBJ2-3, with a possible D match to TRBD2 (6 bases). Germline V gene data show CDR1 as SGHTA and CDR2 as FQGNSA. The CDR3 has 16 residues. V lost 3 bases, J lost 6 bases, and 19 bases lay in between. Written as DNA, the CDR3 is TGTGCCAGCAGCTTCGATAATACTGGGACTGCGGATACGCAGTATTTT. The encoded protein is CASSFDNTGTADTQYF.

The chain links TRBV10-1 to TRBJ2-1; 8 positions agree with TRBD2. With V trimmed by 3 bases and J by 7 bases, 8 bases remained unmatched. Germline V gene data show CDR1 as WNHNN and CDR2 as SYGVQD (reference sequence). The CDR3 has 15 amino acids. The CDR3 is CASSDGAGVGNEQFF. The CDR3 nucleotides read TGCGCCAGCAGTGATGGAGCGGGAGTGGGAAATGAGCAGTTCTTC.

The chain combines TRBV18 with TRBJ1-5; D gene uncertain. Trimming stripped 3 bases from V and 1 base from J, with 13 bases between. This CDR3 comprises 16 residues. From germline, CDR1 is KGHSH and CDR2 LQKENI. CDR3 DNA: TGTGCCAGCTCACCCAGAACATTCTCCAGCAATCAGCCCCAGCATTTT. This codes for CASSPRTFSSNQPQHF.

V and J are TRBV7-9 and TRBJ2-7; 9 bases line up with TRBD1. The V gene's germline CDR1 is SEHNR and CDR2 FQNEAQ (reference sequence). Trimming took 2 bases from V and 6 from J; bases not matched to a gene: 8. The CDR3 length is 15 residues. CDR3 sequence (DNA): TGTGCCAGCAGCTTAATTGGGACAGGGCTCTCCGAGCAGTACTTC. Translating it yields CASSLIGTGLSEQYF.

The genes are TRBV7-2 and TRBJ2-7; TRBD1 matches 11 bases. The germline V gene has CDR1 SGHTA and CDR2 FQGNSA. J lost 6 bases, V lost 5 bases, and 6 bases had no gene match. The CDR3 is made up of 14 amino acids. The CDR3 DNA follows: TGTGCCAGCAGCCCGTCGGGACAGGGGGGCGAGCAGTACTTC. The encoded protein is CASSPSGQGGEQYF.

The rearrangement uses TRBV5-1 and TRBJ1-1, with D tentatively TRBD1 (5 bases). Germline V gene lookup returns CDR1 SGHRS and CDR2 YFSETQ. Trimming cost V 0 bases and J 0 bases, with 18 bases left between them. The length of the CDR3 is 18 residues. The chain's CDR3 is CASSLAGDSFYMNTEAFF. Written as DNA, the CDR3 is TGCGCCAGCAGCTTGGCCGGAGACAGTTTTTACATGAACACTGAAGCTTTCTTT. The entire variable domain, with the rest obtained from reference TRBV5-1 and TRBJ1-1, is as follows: KAGVTQTPRYLIKTRGQQVTLSCSPISGHRSVSWYQQTPGQGLQFLFEYFSETQRNKGNFPGRFSGRQFSNSRSEMNVSTLELGDSALYLCASSLAGDSFYMNTEAFFGQGTRLTVV.

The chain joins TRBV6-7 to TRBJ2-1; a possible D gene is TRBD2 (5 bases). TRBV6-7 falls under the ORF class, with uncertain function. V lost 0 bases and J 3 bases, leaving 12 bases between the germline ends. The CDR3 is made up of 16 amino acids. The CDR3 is CASSYSGGSCYNEQFF. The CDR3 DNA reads TGTGCCAGCAGTTACTCGGGTGGGAGTTGCTACAATGAGCAGTTCTTC.

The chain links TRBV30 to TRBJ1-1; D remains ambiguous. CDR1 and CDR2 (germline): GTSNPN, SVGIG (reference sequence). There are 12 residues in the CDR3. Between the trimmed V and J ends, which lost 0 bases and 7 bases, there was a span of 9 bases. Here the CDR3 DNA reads TGTGCCTGGAGTGTGTCGGGGTTTGAAGCTTTCTTT. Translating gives CAWSVSGFEAFF.